This T cell receptor beta chain was observed in a study of cytomegalovirus exposure and HLA in healthy donors. Primers for the PCR totalled 60 Vbeta and 13 Jbeta. The method was immunoSEQ multiplex PCR; TCRdb's version includes in-frame clones alone and lacks a portion of them. Of about 200,000 clones detected, less than 85% appear once; the ten largest clones hold 0.63%. In the case of this clone: Mismatch with germline at one junction end may stem from a read error.

The CDR3 totals 12 residues. Germline V gives CDR1 SEHNR, CDR2 FQNEAQ (reference sequence). Sequencing was performed on PBMCs. This rearrangement joins TRBV7-9 to TRBJ2-7, with D possibly being TRBD1 (6 bases). The sequence derives from a man between 18 and 29 years old in good health and CMV-seronegative. Here the CDR3 DNA reads TGTTCCAGCAGCCCAGGGGCGGGTGAGCAGTACTTC. Protein product: CSSSPGAGEQYF.